This T cell receptor (beta chain) originates from a study of blood T cells in healthy people across ages. About the study: Researchers report that template switching captured about one barcoded beta molecule per two T cells.

The authors ran a second PCR of roughly 6 to 11 cycles using a sample-barcoded 5' primer and a J-beta primer mix. TCRdb re-analysed the 5' RACE reads in MiXCR, keeping a single row per CDR3 protein. Of hundreds of thousands of distinct CDR3 sequences in the sample, around 50% were seen once. V lost 6 bases and J lost 0, with 9 bases in between. This CDR3 is built from 14 residues. CDR1 is ENHRY and CDR2 is SYGVKD in the germline V gene. The sample taken for sequencing was blood. The rearrangement links TRBV10-3 to TRBJ1-3; no reliable D call. This clonotype was sampled from a man older than 75 in good health. The CDR3 protein is CAIRDGSSGNTIYF. In DNA form, the CDR3 reads TGTGCCATCAGAGACGGGAGCTCTGGAAACACCATATATTTT.